The 20 T cell receptor beta chains below come from one sample, sequenced in a study of cytomegalovirus exposure and HLA in healthy donors. The PCR contained 60 Vbeta and 13 Jbeta primers. TCRdb's table, derived via immunoSEQ multiplex PCR, lists solely in-frame clones and lacks some. The sample shows approximately 100,000 clones, 75% of them seen only once. Sequencing was performed on PBMCs. These receptors all stem from a middle-aged man in good health and CMV-seronegative.

The chain joins TRBV11-2 to TRBJ2-7; 10 nucleotides align to TRBD1. Per germline, CDR1 SGHAT and CDR2 FQNNGV. The CDR3 length is 15 residues. The V and J ends lost 5 bases and 5 bases, in that order; junction bases with no gene match: 9. The CDR3 region is CASSQDRGLFHEQYF. The CDR3 coding sequence is TGTGCCAGCAGCCAAGACAGGGGGCTTTTCCACGAGCAGTACTTC.

This chain connects TRBV5-4 to TRBJ1-4, with D possibly TRBD1 on 5 matching bases. Germline V gene data show CDR1 as SGHNT and CDR2 as YYREEE (reference sequence). This CDR3 has 13 amino acids. The germline V and J ends were trimmed by 4 bases and 7 bases, with 11 bases remaining between them. The DNA for the CDR3 is TGTGCCAGCAGCAGGGGAGGGGTTGAAAAACTGTTTTTT. This encodes CASSRGGVEKLFF.

In this sample, this clone turned up once. The CDR3 bases are TGTGCCAGCAGTTCAAGGGGGCAGTTCTTC. It encodes CASSSRGQFF. The rearrangement joins TRBV11-2 to TRBJ2-1, with D possibly TRBD1 on 5 matching bases. Germline V gene sequence: CDR1 SGHAT, CDR2 FQNNGV. The CDR3 covers 10 residues. Trimming shortened V by 6 bases and J by 12 bases, and 9 bases separated the two germline ends.

The chain has TRBV19 and TRBJ1-5; 8 nucleotides match TRBD1. This CDR3 region has 18 residues. The ends lost 5 bases at V and 2 bases at J; junction bases unmatched: 14. CDR1 is LNHDA, CDR2 SQIVND, per germline (reference sequence). The CDR3 DNA sequence: TGTGCCAGTAGTCTACAGGGCAGGGGGCGGTATGGCAATCAGCCCCAGCATTTT. This codes for CASSLQGRGRYGNQPQHF.

Comment on this clone: Compared with germline, one end of the junction differs, possibly owing to a read error. Other nucleotide sequences in the sample specify the same CDR3. This chain joins TRBV7-9 and TRBJ1-1; D unclear. The germline V gene has CDR1 SEHNR and CDR2 FQNEAQ (reference sequence). The CDR3 spans 12 residues. The CDR3 nucleotides are TGTTCCAGCAGCAGCGGGAACACTGAAGCTTTCTTT. It translates to CSSSSGNTEAFF.

The rearrangement joins TRBV7-2 to TRBJ2-5, with a weak D call TRBD1 (5 bases). The CDR3 totals 12 residues. Trimming cost V 5 bases and J 7 bases, with 11 bases left between them. Germline V gene data show CDR1 as SGHTA and CDR2 as FQGNSA. The CDR3 spells CASSAAGRTQYF. The CDR3 DNA sequence: TGTGCCAGCAGCGCGGCAGGGCGGACCCAGTACTTC. Full variable domain (remainder filled in from reference TRBV7-2 and TRBJ2-5): GAGVSQSPSNKVTEKGKDVELRCDPISGHTALYWYRQSLGQGLEFLIYFQGNSAPDKSGLPSDRFSAERTGGSVSTLTIQRTQQEDSAVYLCASSAAGRTQYFGPGTRLLVL.

The chain employs TRBV6-5 and TRBJ1-2; D remains unclear. The CDR3 contains 11 residues. Trimming pared 8 bases from V and 8 bases from J, leaving 12 bases between. The germline CDR1 and CDR2 sequences are MNHEY and SVGAGI. In DNA, the CDR3 is TGTGCCAGCGACCGGGAGGGCGGCTACACCTTC. It translates to CASDREGGYTF.

This chain links TRBV7-2 with TRBJ2-2; TRBD2 agrees at 8 bases. This CDR3 is built from 15 residues. Germline assignment: CDR1 SGHTA and CDR2 FQGNSA. J lost 10 bases, V lost 4 bases, and 11 bases had no gene match. This chain's CDR3 is CASSSSGGRPPELFF. CDR3 bases: TGTGCCAGCAGCTCAAGCGGGGGCCGCCCCCCGGAGCTGTTTTTT.

This chain links TRBV11-2 with TRBJ2-2; D is unclear. The CDR3 covers 15 residues. The germline V gene has CDR1 SGHAT and CDR2 FQNNGV. V lost 5 bases and J lost 6, with 16 bases in between. Written as DNA, the CDR3 is TGTGCCAGCAGCCTATACGCCTCTTCGTCCGGGGAGCTGTTTTTT. Translating it yields CASSLYASSSGELFF.

V is TRBV30 and J is TRBJ2-7; 8 bases are a match to TRBD2. V shed 5 bases, J shed 0 bases, and the junction held 9 bases outside the gene matches. CDR3 length: 15 amino acids. The V gene's germline CDR1 is GTSNPN and CDR2 SVGIG (reference sequence). The CDR3 reads CAWVTAGALSYEQYF. The DNA of the CDR3 is TGTGCCTGGGTAACAGCGGGGGCCCTCTCCTACGAGCAGTACTTC.

J is TRBJ2-4 and V is TRBV5-1; D is ambiguous. Trimming took off 1 base at V and 7 bases at J, with 21 bases between the two ends. CDR3 length: 17 residues. Germline CDR1 is SGHRS and CDR2 is YFSETQ. CDR3 sequence: CASSLSPTGDAGNIQYF. CDR3 DNA sequence: TGCGCCAGCAGCTTGTCCCCAACCGGAGATGCTGGTAACATTCAGTACTTC.

This chain's CDR3 is CVRSLGRGGYTYEQYF. CDR3 DNA: TGTGTCAGAAGCTTAGGGAGGGGGGGATACACCTACGAGCAGTACTTC. The chain combines TRBV7-5 with TRBJ2-7; the D call TRBD2 from the table was never checked on the DNA. TRBV7-5 is shown as a pseudogene. The CDR3 is 16 amino acids.

Worth noting for this clone: At the DNA level, this CDR3 is encoded by other sequences in the same sample as well. The V and J genes are TRBV7-8 and TRBJ2-6; D call uncertain. Germline assignment: CDR1 SGHVS and CDR2 FQNEAQ. The CDR3 has 15 residues. The germline V and J ends were trimmed by 3 bases and 1 base, with 7 bases remaining between them. The CDR3 reads CASSFRGSGANVLTF. The CDR3 coding sequence is TGTGCCAGCAGCTTTCGAGGATCTGGGGCCAACGTCCTGACTTTC.

The chain couples TRBV7-9 to TRBJ1-6; D is ambiguous. The CDR3 runs 13 residues. Trimming shortened V by 6 bases and J by 0 bases, and 3 bases separated the two germline ends. From germline, CDR1 is SEHNR and CDR2 FQNEAQ (reference sequence). The CDR3 DNA sequence: TGTGCCAGCAGTAGCTCCTATAATTCACCCCTCCACTTT. As protein: CASSSSYNSPLHF.

The chain links TRBV11-1 to TRBJ2-2; 10 bases are a match to TRBD2. Germline CDR1 SGHAT, CDR2 FQDESV (reference sequence). With V trimmed by 2 bases and J by 5 bases, 2 bases remained unmatched. This CDR3 is built from 15 residues. The CDR3 reads CASSLTSGVTGELFF. Written as DNA, the CDR3 is TGTGCCAGCAGCTTAACTAGCGGGGTTACCGGGGAGCTGTTTTTT. Complete variable domain (other parts from reference TRBV11-1 and TRBJ2-2): EAEVAQSPRYKITEKSQAVAFWCDPISGHATLYWYRQILGQGPELLVQFQDESVVDDSQLPKDRFSAERLKGVDSTLKIQPAELGDSAMYLCASSLTSGVTGELFFGEGSRLTVL.

V is TRBV9 and J is TRBJ1-1, with D hard to call. Trimming pared 1 base from V and 1 base from J, leaving 5 bases between. Germline loops: CDR1 SGDLS, CDR2 YYNGEE. The length of the CDR3 is 13 residues. CDR3 in amino acids: CASSVQENTEAFF. The CDR3, as DNA: TGTGCCAGCAGCGTACAGGAGAACACTGAAGCTTTCTTT.

V usage is TRBV7-2 and J usage is TRBJ2-5; perhaps TRBD2 as D (7 bases). The CDR3 consists of 17 residues. Germline values: CDR1 SGHTA, CDR2 FQGNSA. The V and J ends lost 1 base and 2 bases respectively, with 17 bases between them. CDR3 nucleotides: TGTGCCAGCAGCTTAGGGTCGGGGGGCGGAGGACAAGAGACCCAGTACTTC. Translating it yields CASSLGSGGGGQETQYF.

This sequence joins TRBV6-5 and TRBJ1-2; D unresolved. This CDR3 region has 13 residues. The V gene lost 3 bases and the J gene lost 7 bases, with 12 bases spanning the gap. Germline V gives CDR1 MNHEY, CDR2 SVGAGI. The CDR3 nucleotides are TGTGCCAGCAGTTATTTGGGAGAGAGTGGCTACACCTTC. Translation gives CASSYLGESGYTF.

The chain uses TRBV2 and TRBJ1-5; maybe TRBD1 (5 bases). Germline-derived CDR1 and CDR2 are SNHLY and FYNNEI. V shed 7 bases and J shed 3 bases, with 13 bases lying between them. This CDR3 has 14 residues. CDR3 sequence reads: CASTGQGDNQPQHF. The CDR3 DNA reads as TGTGCCAGCACAGGCCAAGGGGACAATCAGCCCCAGCATTTT.

The V call is TRBV9, the J call TRBJ2-5; 7 bases fit TRBD1. Germline CDR1 and CDR2: SGDLS and YYNGEE. The V gene end was trimmed by 2 bases and the J gene end by 4 bases; junction bases not matched to a gene: 5. This CDR3 has 14 amino acids. CDR3 nucleotide sequence: TGTGCCAGCAGCGTGGACAGGCCCGGAGAGACCCAGTACTTC. This sequence encodes CASSVDRPGETQYF.